These T cell receptor beta chains were read from a single sample in a study of shared clonotypes between healthy human individuals. TCRdb's table, derived via immunoSEQ multiplex PCR, lists solely in-frame clones and lacks some. The sample lists around 700,000 clones; 55% to 85% were seen once. What was sequenced was memory CD4+ T cells sorted from blood. These receptors all stem from a woman aged 25-40 years in good health. Each CDR3 is given without its conserved first and last residue. A row's size may be missing; if present it is once, few, many or a size class.

v_gene,j_gene,abundance,CDR3aa
TRBV28,TRBJ1-5,few,ASSPSPTGGGNQPQH
TRBV4-1,TRBJ2-1,.,ASSQGLAGVGDEQF
TRBV6-1,TRBJ2-1,.,ASSGEGTYNEQF
TRBV4-1,TRBJ2-7,.,ASSQVVARPGEQY
TRBV30,.,.,AWSVPGQGVSYEQY
TRBV10-1,TRBJ2-7,.,ASSEQAASEQY
TRBV19,TRBJ2-7,.,ASSMAPYEQY
TRBV5-1,TRBJ2-7,.,ASSGTSGSYEQY
TRBV27,.,.,ASSFRDIAEQY
TRBV27,TRBJ1-4,many,ASSPDSEKLF
TRBV4-1,TRBJ2-5,.,ASSQVRGTSGTQETQY
TRBV7-9,TRBJ2-1,.,ASSLSFRTGANEQF
TRBV5-4,TRBJ1-2,once,ASSPPGGIANYGYT
TRBV5-8,TRBJ1-5,.,ASSLYSGDISNQPQH
TRBV19,TRBJ1-5,many,ASSLRTGLNQPQH
TRBV19,TRBJ2-4,few,ASSQAKNLAKNIQY
TRBV7-6,TRBJ1-1,once,ASSFREWNTEAF
TRBV7-8,TRBJ1-1,.,ASRESDRTNTEAF
TRBV15,TRBJ2-1,.,ASKPRTSGSMRSSEQF
TRBV5-1,TRBJ1-1,.,ASSLAEGAATEAF
TRBV5-1,TRBJ2-7,.,ASSLPSGASYEQY
TRBV28,TRBJ2-1,.,ASGTTGNEQF
TRBV19,TRBJ1-5,.,ASSMNDVGNQPQH
TRBV7-2,TRBJ2-5,.,ASRSTRLQETQY
TRBV6-4,TRBJ2-1,.,ASSFLAGGPGEQF
TRBV28,TRBJ2-5,.,ASSPPGGGETQY
TRBV5-1,TRBJ1-2,.,ASSLVGGEDYGYT
TRBV28,TRBJ2-1,once,ASCRGIQNYNEQF
TRBV5-6,TRBJ2-1,.,ASSFRAAVTLNNEQF
TRBV7-3,TRBJ2-7,few,ASSPGGAGGYEQY
TRBV23-1,TRBJ2-1,.,ASSQVAGESEQF
TRBV19,TRBJ2-6,.,ASRQGARSGANVLT
TRBV28,TRBJ2-3,once,ASSLQGVRDTQY
TRBV19,TRBJ2-3,.,ASSILGDTQY
TRBV28,TRBJ2-2,once,ASRRQGAGGELF
TRBV20-1,TRBJ2-7,few,SARGPYEQY
TRBV5-1,TRBJ1-2,.,ASSALLTGYGYT
TRBV11-2,TRBJ2-3,.,ASSANPNTDTQY
TRBV18,TRBJ2-7,.,ASSLADGEQY
TRBV5-5,TRBJ1-3,.,ASSSPGQGNTIY
TRBV5-1,TRBJ2-7,.,ASSLLSGEGREQY
TRBV5-1,TRBJ1-2,once,ASSAGQGAGYGYT
TRBV28,TRBJ2-1,.,ASRSLLAGLLNEQF
TRBV19,TRBJ1-2,.,ASSILQSFYGYT
TRBV5-1,TRBJ1-2,many,ASSYREGDYGYT
TRBV11-2,TRBJ2-7,.,ASSFHSGGSVYYEQY
TRBV29-1,TRBJ1-2,once,SAGHRGATNYGYT
TRBV2,TRBJ2-3,.,ASSEASGSSTDTQY
TRBV6-7,TRBJ1-3,.,ASSYRLEGQIASGNTIY
TRBV30,TRBJ1-6,.,AWKRDLAPLH
TRBV29-1,TRBJ2-2,many,SVGNRRGGPNTGELF
TRBV19,TRBJ2-5,few,ASKVAGGAETQY